The source of this T cell receptor (beta chain) is a study of T cell responses to AZD1222 COVID-19 vaccine. Study-level results: White British donors predominated, females outnumbered males, and clonal diversity was possibly underestimated.

Only in-frame clones appear in the TCRdb table, and some are missing; sequencing was by immunoSEQ multiplex PCR. The table shows 80,000 or so clones, with 80% to 85% occurring only once. With respect to this clone: Its antigen is unidentified.

The clonotype was recovered from an adult in good health. The input for sequencing was peripheral blood, taken on day 0 of AZD1222 vaccination.

CDR3 region: CASSAGVTRGALHF. As DNA, the CDR3 is TGTGCCAGCAGTGCTGGTGTCACGCGAGGGGCCCTCCACTTT. The chain couples TRBV27 to TRBJ1-6; D might be TRBD1 (5 bases). CDR3 length equals 14 residues. Germline V gives CDR1 MNHEY, CDR2 SMNVEV (reference sequence). V was cut by 5 bases and J by 14 bases, with 19 bases left in between.